These 11 T cell receptor beta chains were all obtained from the same sample, sequenced in a study of cytomegalovirus exposure and HLA in healthy donors. The PCR had 60 Vbeta and 13 Jbeta primers. Assay: immunoSEQ multiplex PCR; the TCRdb copy retains only in-frame clones and omits some. The sample has about 190,000 clones, 74% seen once. The sequencing sample was made of PBMCs. The receptors derive from a woman in her thirties in good health and CMV-seropositive.

J is TRBJ2-7 and V is TRBV28; weak D call: TRBD1 (5 bases). From germline, CDR1 is MDHEN and CDR2 SYDVKM. The CDR3 loop spans 13 amino acids. Trimming took off 5 bases at V and 2 bases at J, with 10 bases between the two ends. In nucleotides, the CDR3 is TGTGCCAGCAGTATTACACAGGCCTACGAGCAGTACTTC. It yields the protein CASSITQAYEQYF.

The chain uses TRBV7-9 and TRBJ2-7, with 8 bases fitting TRBD2. Per the germline V gene, CDR1 is SEHNR and CDR2 is FQNEAQ (reference sequence). Trimming removed 10 bases from V and 2 bases from J; junction bases left unmatched: 13. The CDR3 totals 15 residues. CDR3 sequence (DNA): TGTGCCATCCCCCGGGAGGGAGTGAATCCCTACGAGCAGTACTTC. Protein: CAIPREGVNPYEQYF.

The rearrangement joins TRBV11-3 to TRBJ2-7, with TRBD2 identical over 12 bases. After removal of 5 bases from V and 5 bases from J, the junction contained 7 bases not matched to a gene. This CDR3 region has 15 residues. Germline V gene sequence: CDR1 SGHNT, CDR2 YENEEA. The CDR3 sequence: CASSGGLAGRNEQYF. As DNA, the CDR3 is TGTGCCAGCAGCGGCGGACTAGCGGGAAGGAACGAGCAGTACTTC.

With regard to this clone: The junction shows a germline mismatch at one end, possibly a read error. V is TRBV7-9 and J is TRBJ2-7, with 11 bases lining up with TRBD2. The CDR3 consists of 14 residues. Germline CDR1 SEHNR, CDR2 FQNEAQ (reference sequence). CDR3: CSSTFSGRVHEQYF. CDR3 DNA: TGTTCCAGCACCTTTAGCGGGAGGGTCCACGAGCAGTACTTC.

V and J are TRBV19 and TRBJ2-1; 7 bases fit TRBD1. CDR1 and CDR2 (germline): LNHDA, SQIVND (reference sequence). With 5 bases clipped from V and 0 bases from J, the junction kept 4 bases outside the gene matches. CDR3 size: 15 residues. This CDR3 reads CASSEGQSSYNEQFF. CDR3 nucleotides: TGTGCCAGTAGTGAGGGACAGAGCTCCTACAATGAGCAGTTCTTC.

This clone has a handful of counts. This CDR3 is also generated by other DNA sequences in the sample. The rearrangement uses TRBV19 and TRBJ2-1; the match to TRBD2 covers 9 bases. There are 14 residues in the CDR3. Germline lookup yields CDR1 LNHDA and CDR2 SQIVND (reference sequence). V lost 6 bases and J lost 4; bases outside the gene matches: 4. CDR3 residues: CASSPSGTYNEQFF. The CDR3 DNA reads as TGTGCCAGTAGCCCTAGCGGGACATACAATGAGCAGTTCTTC. The complete variable domain, with remaining parts taken from reference TRBV19 and TRBJ2-1, reads DGGITQSPKYLFRKEGQNVTLSCEQNLNHDAMYWYRQDPGQGLRLIYYSQIVNDFQKGDIAEGYSVSREKKESFPLTVTSAQKNPTAFYLCASSPSGTYNEQFFGPGTRLTVL.

J is TRBJ1-2 and V is TRBV7-9, with D hard to call. The germline V gene encodes CDR1 SEHNR and CDR2 FQNEAQ (reference sequence). The V end lost 2 bases, the J end lost 0 bases, and 13 bases lay between the germline ends. This CDR3 comprises 16 residues. For the CDR3, the DNA is TGTGCCAGCAGCTTAACTGAAAAAGAAGCTAACTATGGCTACACCTTC. Translated: CASSLTEKEANYGYTF. The entire variable domain, with the rest obtained from reference TRBV7-9 and TRBJ1-2, is as follows: DTGVSQNPRHKITKRGQNVTFRCDPISEHNRLYWYRQTLGQGPEFLTYFQNEAQLEKSRLLSDRFSAERPKGSFSTLEIQRTEQGDSAMYLCASSLTEKEANYGYTFGSGTRLTVV.

Here the CDR3 reads CASSIEGQDTQYF. CDR3 coding DNA: TGTGCCAGTAGTATTGAGGGACAAGATACGCAGTATTTT. This chain uses TRBV19 with TRBJ2-3; the D gene is possibly TRBD1 (6 bases). Trimming removed 3 bases at V and 5 bases at J, with 9 bases between. Germline CDR1 is LNHDA and CDR2 is SQIVND (reference sequence). The CDR3 extends over 13 amino acids. Filled out from reference TRBV19 and TRBJ2-3, the complete variable domain reads DGGITQSPKYLFRKEGQNVTLSCEQNLNHDAMYWYRQDPGQGLRLIYYSQIVNDFQKGDIAEGYSVSREKKESFPLTVTSAQKNPTAFYLCASSIEGQDTQYFGPGTRLTVL.

This chain connects TRBV6-1 to TRBJ2-7; no clear D. The CDR3 runs to 11 residues. Trimming stripped 10 bases from V and 4 bases from J, with 11 bases between. Germline V gene data show CDR1 as MNHNS and CDR2 as SASEGT. The DNA of the CDR3 is TGTGCCACCAGACCCAGGTACGAGCAGTACTTC. This gives the protein CATRPRYEQYF.

This clone occurred a few times. J is TRBJ2-3 and V is TRBV28; D call uncertain. The CDR3 loop spans 13 amino acids. V was trimmed by 5 bases and J by 3 bases, leaving 9 bases between them. CDR1 MDHEN and CDR2 SYDVKM come from the germline V gene. The chain's CDR3 is CASSPPRTDTQYF. CDR3 sequence (DNA): TGTGCCAGCAGTCCCCCTAGAACAGATACGCAGTATTTT.

The chain recombines TRBV5-1 with TRBJ1-1, with TRBD1 as a possible D gene (5 bases). Trimming took 3 bases from V and 2 from J, leaving 11 bases between them. The CDR3 runs 14 residues. From germline, CDR1 is SGHRS and CDR2 YFSETQ. CDR3 amino acids: CASSYSGLNTEAFF. CDR3 bases: TGCGCCAGCAGCTATTCGGGACTTAACACTGAAGCTTTCTTT.